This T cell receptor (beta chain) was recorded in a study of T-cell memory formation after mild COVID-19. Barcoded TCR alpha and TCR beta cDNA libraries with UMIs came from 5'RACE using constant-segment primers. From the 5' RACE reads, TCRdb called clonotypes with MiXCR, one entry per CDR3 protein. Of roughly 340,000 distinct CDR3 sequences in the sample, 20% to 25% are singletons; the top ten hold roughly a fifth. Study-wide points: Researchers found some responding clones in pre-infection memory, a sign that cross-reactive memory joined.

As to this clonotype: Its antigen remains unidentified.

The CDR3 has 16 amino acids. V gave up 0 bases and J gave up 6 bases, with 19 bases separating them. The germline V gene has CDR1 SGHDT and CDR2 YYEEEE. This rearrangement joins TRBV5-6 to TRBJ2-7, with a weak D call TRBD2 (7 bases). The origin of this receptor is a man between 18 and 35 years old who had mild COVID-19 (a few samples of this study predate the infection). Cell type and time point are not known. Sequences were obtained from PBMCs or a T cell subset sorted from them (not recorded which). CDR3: CASSLDGDGGRVEQYV. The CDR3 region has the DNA TGTGCCAGCAGCTTGGACGGCGACGGGGGGCGCGTCGAGCAGTACGTC.